The rows below give T cell receptor beta chains drawn from one sample of a study of T cells in Graves' hyperthyroidism and ophthalmopathy. TCRdb re-called the multiplex PCR reads with MiXCR, one entry per CDR3 protein. The repertoire has fewer than 650,000 distinct CDR3 sequences, roughly 14% of them found once; the top ten carry under 7%. What was sequenced was blood. Every receptor here comes from a woman aged 25-40 years with Graves' hyperthyroidism that later progressed to Graves' ophthalmopathy. The CDR3 runs from the conserved cysteine through the conserved F or W. The order of the fields is clone size, J gene, V gene, D gene, CDR3 length, CDR3 protein, CDR3 DNA. D genes are given only for firm matches. Size is omitted from some rows. Given values are once, few, many or a class for expanded clones.

clone_size: many
j_call: TRBJ2-1
v_call: TRBV6-2/TRBV6-3
d_call: .
cdr3_length: 15
cdr3_aa: CASSYDRAKYNEQFF
cdr3_nt: TGTGCCAGCAGTTACGACAGAGCTAAATACAATGAGCAGTTCTTC

clone_size: many
j_call: TRBJ2-1
v_call: TRBV7-2
d_call: TRBD2
cdr3_length: 17
cdr3_aa: CASSQISGTSLYNEQFF
cdr3_nt: TGTGCCAGCAGCCAGATTAGTGGGACTAGCCTGTACAATGAGCAGTTCTTC

clone_size: few
j_call: TRBJ1-1
v_call: TRBV20-1
d_call: .
cdr3_length: 13
cdr3_aa: CSASRERNTEAFF
cdr3_nt: TGCAGTGCTTCCCGGGAACGGAACACTGAAGCTTTCTTT

clone_size: many
j_call: TRBJ2-1
v_call: TRBV24-1
d_call: TRBD2
cdr3_length: 14
cdr3_aa: CATLLAGASNEQFF
cdr3_nt: TGTGCCACCCTACTAGCGGGAGCAAGCAATGAGCAGTTCTTC

clone_size: many
j_call: TRBJ1-1
v_call: TRBV9
d_call: TRBD1
cdr3_length: 15
cdr3_aa: CASSVAGTGYTEAFF
cdr3_nt: TGTGCCAGCAGCGTAGCGGGGACAGGGTACACTGAAGCTTTCTTT

clone_size: .
j_call: TRBJ2-3
v_call: TRBV20-1
d_call: .
cdr3_length: 13
cdr3_aa: CSTKRYTTDTQYF
cdr3_nt: TGCAGTACCAAGCGGTACACCACAGATACGCAGTATTTT

clone_size: many
j_call: TRBJ1-1
v_call: TRBV25-1
d_call: .
cdr3_length: 13
cdr3_aa: CASSEQENTEAFF
cdr3_nt: TGTGCCAGCAGTGAGCAAGAGAACACTGAAGCTTTCTTT

clone_size: many
j_call: TRBJ2-2
v_call: TRBV7-9
d_call: .
cdr3_length: 12
cdr3_aa: CASSFGPGELFF
cdr3_nt: TGTGCCAGCAGCTTTGGTCCCGGGGAGCTGTTTTTT

clone_size: .
j_call: TRBJ2-4
v_call: TRBV11-2
d_call: .
cdr3_length: 16
cdr3_aa: CASSLQSSRARSIQYF
cdr3_nt: TGTGCCAGCAGCTTACAGTCCAGCCGAGCCAGAAGCATTCAGTACTTC

clone_size: many
j_call: TRBJ1-2
v_call: TRBV27
d_call: .
cdr3_length: 13
cdr3_aa: CASSLRGGFGYTF
cdr3_nt: TGTGCCAGCAGTTTAAGGGGCGGTTTTGGCTACACCTTC

clone_size: .
j_call: TRBJ2-7
v_call: TRBV20-1
d_call: TRBD1
cdr3_length: 13
cdr3_aa: CSAGTGGNYEQYF
cdr3_nt: TGCAGTGCCGGGACAGGGGGAAACTACGAGCAGTACTTC

clone_size: many
j_call: TRBJ1-1
v_call: TRBV20-1
d_call: TRBD1
cdr3_length: 14
cdr3_aa: CSARGQSRNTEAFF
cdr3_nt: TGCAGTGCTAGGGGACAGAGTAGGAACACTGAAGCTTTCTTT

clone_size: few
j_call: TRBJ1-6
v_call: TRBV5-4
d_call: TRBD1
cdr3_length: 16
cdr3_aa: CASSLRQGANNSPLHF
cdr3_nt: TGTGCCAGCAGCTTAAGACAGGGGGCAAATAATTCACCCCTCCACTTT

clone_size: many
j_call: TRBJ2-7
v_call: TRBV27
d_call: .
cdr3_length: 15
cdr3_aa: CASSLSGGNLYEQYF
cdr3_nt: TGTGCCAGCAGTTTATCTGGGGGTAACCTCTACGAGCAGTACTTC

clone_size: many
j_call: TRBJ2-1
v_call: TRBV6-1
d_call: TRBD2
cdr3_length: 15
cdr3_aa: CASSTTREGYNEQFF
cdr3_nt: TGTGCCAGCAGTACGACTAGGGAGGGGTACAATGAGCAGTTCTTC

clone_size: many
j_call: TRBJ1-5
v_call: TRBV2
d_call: .
cdr3_length: 13
cdr3_aa: CASLQGGNQPQHF
cdr3_nt: TGTGCCAGTTTGCAGGGAGGCAATCAGCCCCAGCATTTT

clone_size: many
j_call: TRBJ2-5
v_call: TRBV28
d_call: .
cdr3_length: 10
cdr3_aa: CASSRQTQYF
cdr3_nt: TGTGCCAGCAGTCGCCAGACCCAGTACTTC

clone_size: many
j_call: TRBJ2-7
v_call: TRBV11-2
d_call: .
cdr3_length: 14
cdr3_aa: CASSLGGSEYEQYF
cdr3_nt: TGTGCCAGCAGCTTAGGAGGGAGTGAGTACGAGCAGTACTTC

clone_size: few
j_call: TRBJ2-3
v_call: TRBV3-1
d_call: .
cdr3_length: 13
cdr3_aa: CASSESGTDTQYF
cdr3_nt: TGTGCCAGCAGCGAATCGGGCACAGATACGCAGTATTTT

clone_size: .
j_call: TRBJ2-7
v_call: TRBV4-1
d_call: .
cdr3_length: 14
cdr3_aa: CASSQQGMSYEQYF
cdr3_nt: TGCGCCAGCAGCCAGCAAGGGATGTCCTACGAGCAGTACTTC

clone_size: .
j_call: TRBJ2-5
v_call: TRBV20-1
d_call: TRBD2
cdr3_length: 14
cdr3_aa: CSASPGLAGETQYF
cdr3_nt: TGCAGTGCTAGCCCGGGACTAGCGGGGGAGACCCAGTACTTC

clone_size: many
j_call: TRBJ2-7
v_call: TRBV24-1
d_call: .
cdr3_length: 14
cdr3_aa: CATSDQRTAYEQYF
cdr3_nt: TGTGCCACCAGTGATCAGCGAACCGCCTACGAGCAGTACTTC

clone_size: many
j_call: TRBJ1-1
v_call: TRBV20-1
d_call: TRBD1
cdr3_length: 16
cdr3_aa: CSASRQGVSIRLEAFF
cdr3_nt: TGCAGTGCTAGCAGACAGGGGGTTTCCATAAGGTTGGAAGCTTTCTTT

clone_size: .
j_call: TRBJ2-1
v_call: TRBV20-1
d_call: .
cdr3_length: 12
cdr3_aa: CSARGQRDEQFF
cdr3_nt: TGCAGTGCTAGAGGGCAGCGGGATGAGCAGTTCTTC

clone_size: .
j_call: TRBJ1-1
v_call: TRBV28
d_call: TRBD1
cdr3_length: 20
cdr3_aa: CASSSSPGTGALALNTEAFF
cdr3_nt: TGTGCCAGCAGTTCCTCCCCCGGGACAGGGGCCCTGGCCCTGAACACTGAAGCTTTCTTT

clone_size: few
j_call: TRBJ2-3
v_call: TRBV6-1
d_call: .
cdr3_length: 14
cdr3_aa: CASSVSGIADTQYF
cdr3_nt: TGTGCCAGCAGTGTTAGTGGGATAGCAGATACGCAGTATTTT

clone_size: few
j_call: TRBJ2-1
v_call: TRBV19
d_call: .
cdr3_length: 11
cdr3_aa: CASSMGDEQFF
cdr3_nt: TGTGCCAGTAGTATGGGGGATGAGCAGTTCTTC

clone_size: many
j_call: TRBJ1-1
v_call: TRBV20-1
d_call: .
cdr3_length: 13
cdr3_aa: CSGVRGKNTEAFF
cdr3_nt: TGCAGTGGTGTGAGGGGTAAGAACACTGAAGCTTTCTTT

clone_size: few
j_call: TRBJ2-1
v_call: TRBV7-9
d_call: TRBD2
cdr3_length: 15
cdr3_aa: CASTNPSGPYNEQFF
cdr3_nt: TGTGCCAGCACCAATCCTAGCGGGCCTTACAATGAGCAGTTCTTC

clone_size: many
j_call: TRBJ1-2
v_call: TRBV7-2
d_call: .
cdr3_length: 15
cdr3_aa: CASSLQTASNYGYTF
cdr3_nt: TGTGCCAGCAGCTTACAGACAGCTTCTAACTATGGCTACACCTTC

clone_size: few
j_call: TRBJ1-2
v_call: TRBV19
d_call: .
cdr3_length: 14
cdr3_aa: CASKDNREGYGYTF
cdr3_nt: TGTGCCAGCAAAGATAACAGGGAGGGCTATGGCTACACCTTC

clone_size: few
j_call: TRBJ2-2
v_call: TRBV2
d_call: TRBD2
cdr3_length: 16
cdr3_aa: CASSGTSEWDTGELFF
cdr3_nt: TGTGCCAGCAGTGGCACTAGCGAATGGGACACCGGGGAGCTGTTTTTT

clone_size: many
j_call: TRBJ1-2
v_call: TRBV7-6
d_call: .
cdr3_length: 14
cdr3_aa: CASSLDGATGGYTF
cdr3_nt: TGTGCCAGCAGCTTAGACGGGGCAACCGGGGGCTACACCTTC

clone_size: few
j_call: TRBJ1-3
v_call: TRBV5-1
d_call: .
cdr3_length: 15
cdr3_aa: CASSLETISGNTIYF
cdr3_nt: TGCGCCAGCAGCTTGGAGACGATCTCTGGAAACACCATATATTTT